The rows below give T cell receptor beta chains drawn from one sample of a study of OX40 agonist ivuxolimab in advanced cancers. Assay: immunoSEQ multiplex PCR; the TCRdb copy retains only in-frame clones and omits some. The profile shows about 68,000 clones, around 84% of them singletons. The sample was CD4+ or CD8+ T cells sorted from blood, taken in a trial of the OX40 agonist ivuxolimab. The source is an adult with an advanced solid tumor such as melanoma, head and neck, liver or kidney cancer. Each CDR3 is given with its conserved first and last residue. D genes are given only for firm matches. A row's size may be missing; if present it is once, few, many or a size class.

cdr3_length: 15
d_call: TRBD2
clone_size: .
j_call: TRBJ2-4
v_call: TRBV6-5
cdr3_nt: TGTGCCAGCAGTACTCGGTCGGGAGGGGCCAACATTCAGTACTTC
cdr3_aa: CASSTRSGGANIQYF

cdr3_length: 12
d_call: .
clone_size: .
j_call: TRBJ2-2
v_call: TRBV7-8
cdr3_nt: TGTGCCAGCAGCCTAGAAATGGGGACCATGTTTTTT
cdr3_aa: CASSLEMGTMFF

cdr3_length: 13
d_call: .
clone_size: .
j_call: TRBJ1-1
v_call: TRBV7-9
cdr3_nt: TGTGCCAGCAGCTTAGAGGGAGGGACTGAAGCTTTCTTT
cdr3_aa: CASSLEGGTEAFF

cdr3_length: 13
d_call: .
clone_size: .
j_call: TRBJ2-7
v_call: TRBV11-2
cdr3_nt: TGTGCCAGCAGCTTATCTAGAGTACCCGAGCAGTACTTC
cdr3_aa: CASSLSRVPEQYF

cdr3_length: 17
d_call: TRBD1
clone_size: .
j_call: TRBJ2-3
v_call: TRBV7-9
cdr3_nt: TGTGCCAGCAGCTTAGGGTCAGGGGGCGGTGGAACAGATACGCAGTATTTT
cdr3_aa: CASSLGSGGGGTDTQYF

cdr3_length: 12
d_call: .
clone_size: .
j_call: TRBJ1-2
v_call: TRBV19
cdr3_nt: TGTGCCAGTAGTATTACTAACTATGGCTACACCTTC
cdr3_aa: CASSITNYGYTF

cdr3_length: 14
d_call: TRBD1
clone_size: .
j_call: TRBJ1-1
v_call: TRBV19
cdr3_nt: TGTGCCACTAATTTCGGACAGGGGTCTACTGAAGCTTTCTTT
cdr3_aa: CATNFGQGSTEAFF

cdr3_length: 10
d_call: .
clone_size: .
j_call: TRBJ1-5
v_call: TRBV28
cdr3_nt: TGTGCCACCGGGAATCAGCCCCAGCATTTT
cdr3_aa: CATGNQPQHF

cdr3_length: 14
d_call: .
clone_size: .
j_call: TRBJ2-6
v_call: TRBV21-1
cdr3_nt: TGTGCCAGCAGCAAAAGCTCTGGGGCCAACGTCCTGACTTTC
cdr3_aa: CASSKSSGANVLTF

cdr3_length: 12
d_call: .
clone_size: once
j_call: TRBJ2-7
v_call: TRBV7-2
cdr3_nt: TGTGCCAGCAGCCCTTACACCGACGAGCAGTACTTC
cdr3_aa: CASSPYTDEQYF

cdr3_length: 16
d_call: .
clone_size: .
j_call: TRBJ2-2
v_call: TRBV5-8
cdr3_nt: TGTGCCAGCAGCTTGACATCCCCGGCGAACACCGGGGAGCTGTTTTTT
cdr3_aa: CASSLTSPANTGELFF

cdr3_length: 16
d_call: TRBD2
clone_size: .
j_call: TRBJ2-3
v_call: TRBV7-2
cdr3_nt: TGTGCCAGCAGCTTAGGAGCGGGGGAGGGCACAGATACGCAGTATTTT
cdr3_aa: CASSLGAGEGTDTQYF

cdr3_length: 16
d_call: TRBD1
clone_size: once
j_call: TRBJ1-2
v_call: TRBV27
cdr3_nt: TGTGCCAGCACAAAAAGTCAGGGGGCCGGGGACTATGGCTACACCTTC
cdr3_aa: CASTKSQGAGDYGYTF

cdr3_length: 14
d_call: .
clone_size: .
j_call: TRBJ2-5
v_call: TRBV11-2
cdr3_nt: TGTGCCAGCAGCGGGGGGACAGCCCAAGAGACCCAGTACTTC
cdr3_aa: CASSGGTAQETQYF

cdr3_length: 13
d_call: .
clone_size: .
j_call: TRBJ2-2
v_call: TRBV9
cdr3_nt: TGTGCCAGCAGCGGGACACACGGGGGGGAGCTGTTTTTT
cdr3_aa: CASSGTHGGELFF

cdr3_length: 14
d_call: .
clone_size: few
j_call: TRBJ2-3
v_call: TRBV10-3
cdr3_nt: TGTGCCACCGGACGTTTGGTTAGCACAGATACGCAGTATTTT
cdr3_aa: CATGRLVSTDTQYF

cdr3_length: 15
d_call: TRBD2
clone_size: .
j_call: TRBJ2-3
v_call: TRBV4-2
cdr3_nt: TGTGCCAGCAGCCTCTCGGCGGGAGAGGCAGATACGCAGTATTTT
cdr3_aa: CASSLSAGEADTQYF

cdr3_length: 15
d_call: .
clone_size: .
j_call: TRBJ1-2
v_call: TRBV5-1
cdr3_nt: TGCGCCAGCAGCTCCAATCCCAGATCCGGTCGTGGCTACACCTTC
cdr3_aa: CASSSNPRSGRGYTF

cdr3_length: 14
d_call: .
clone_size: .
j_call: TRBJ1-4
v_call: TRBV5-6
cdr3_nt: TGTGCCAGCAGCCCACAGGGTATGGGGGAAAAACTGTTTTTT
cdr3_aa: CASSPQGMGEKLFF

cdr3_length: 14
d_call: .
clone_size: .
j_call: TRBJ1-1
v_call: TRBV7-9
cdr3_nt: TGTGCCAGCAGCTTATTAAGTGTGAACACTGAAGCTTTCTTT
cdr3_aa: CASSLLSVNTEAFF

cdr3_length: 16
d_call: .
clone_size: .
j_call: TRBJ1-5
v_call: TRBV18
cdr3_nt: TGTGCCAGCTCACCACCGGGTGGCCTTCTACATCAGCCCCAGCATTTT
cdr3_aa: CASSPPGGLLHQPQHF

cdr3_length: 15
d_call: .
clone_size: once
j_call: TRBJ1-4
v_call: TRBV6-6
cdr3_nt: TGTGCCAGCACCCTGACGAGGGGTCCTTATGAAAAACTGTTTTTT
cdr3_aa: CASTLTRGPYEKLFF

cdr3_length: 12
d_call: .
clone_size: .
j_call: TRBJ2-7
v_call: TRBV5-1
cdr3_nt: TGCGCCAGCAGCTCCGTGGGGGTCGAGCAGTACTTC
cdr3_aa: CASSSVGVEQYF

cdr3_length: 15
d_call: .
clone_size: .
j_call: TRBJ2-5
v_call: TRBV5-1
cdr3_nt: TGCGCCAGCAGCGACGGGAGCCTTCGGGGCGAGACCCAGTACTTC
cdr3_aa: CASSDGSLRGETQYF

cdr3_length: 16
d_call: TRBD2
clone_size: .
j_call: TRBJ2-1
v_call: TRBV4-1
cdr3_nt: TGCGCCAGCAGCCAAATTCTAGCGGTGGGATACAATGAGCAGTTCTTC
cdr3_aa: CASSQILAVGYNEQFF

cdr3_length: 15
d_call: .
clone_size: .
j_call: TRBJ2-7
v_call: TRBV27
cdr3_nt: TGTGCCAGCAGCCTCCTGGACCTTATCCCCTACGAGCAGTACTTC
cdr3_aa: CASSLLDLIPYEQYF

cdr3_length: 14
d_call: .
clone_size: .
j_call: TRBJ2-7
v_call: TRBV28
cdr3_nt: TGTGCCAGCAGGAGGCAGGGCCTATCCTACGAGCAGTACTTC
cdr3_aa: CASRRQGLSYEQYF

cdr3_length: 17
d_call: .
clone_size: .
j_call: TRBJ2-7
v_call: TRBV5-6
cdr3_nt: TGTGCCAGCAGCCCGGGACTCATGGGACGAACCTCCTACGAGCAGTACTTC
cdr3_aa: CASSPGLMGRTSYEQYF

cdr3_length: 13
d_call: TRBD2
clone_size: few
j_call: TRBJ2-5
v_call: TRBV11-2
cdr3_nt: TGTGCCAGCAGCTTGAGACTAGCAGAGACCCAGTACTTC
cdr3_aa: CASSLRLAETQYF

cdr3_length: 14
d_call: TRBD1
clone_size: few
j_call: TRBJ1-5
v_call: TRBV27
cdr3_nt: TGTGCCAGCAGTCTCCTGACAGGGACTCAGCCCCAGCATTTT
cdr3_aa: CASSLLTGTQPQHF

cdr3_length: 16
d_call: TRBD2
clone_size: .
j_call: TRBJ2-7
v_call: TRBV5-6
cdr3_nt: TGTGCCAGCAGCCCTCTGACTAGCGGGAGAAGTGCCGAGCAGTACTTC
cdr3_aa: CASSPLTSGRSAEQYF

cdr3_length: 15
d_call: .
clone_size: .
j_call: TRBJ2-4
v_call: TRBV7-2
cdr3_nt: TGTGCCAGCCGACCGGAGCGGTTAGCCAAAAACATTCAGTACTTC
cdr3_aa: CASRPERLAKNIQYF